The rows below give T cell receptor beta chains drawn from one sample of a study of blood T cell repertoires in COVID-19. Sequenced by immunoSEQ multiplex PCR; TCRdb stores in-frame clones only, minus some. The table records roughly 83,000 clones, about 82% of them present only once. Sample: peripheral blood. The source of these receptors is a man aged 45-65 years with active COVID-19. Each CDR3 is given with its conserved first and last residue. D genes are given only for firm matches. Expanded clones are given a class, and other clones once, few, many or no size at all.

cdr3_nt: TGTGCCATCAGTGACCAGGGCACCTACGAGCAGTACTTC; cdr3_aa: CAISDQGTYEQYF; d_call: .; clone_size: .; j_call: TRBJ2-7; v_call: TRBV10-3
cdr3_nt: TGTGCCAGCAGTTTATTTGGGGGGGGAGCTGGGGCCAACGTCCTGACTTTC; cdr3_aa: CASSLFGGGAGANVLTF; d_call: TRBD2; clone_size: .; j_call: TRBJ2-6; v_call: TRBV27
cdr3_nt: TGTGCCAGCAGTCTAAATGAGGGGGCTACCTACAATGAGCAGTTCTTC; cdr3_aa: CASSLNEGATYNEQFF; d_call: TRBD1; clone_size: .; j_call: TRBJ2-1; v_call: TRBV6-2/TRBV6-3
cdr3_nt: TGTGCCAGCAGCGCAACAGGGGGCAATCAGCCCCAGCATTTT; cdr3_aa: CASSATGGNQPQHF; d_call: TRBD1; clone_size: .; j_call: TRBJ1-5; v_call: TRBV9
cdr3_nt: TGTGCCAGCAGTTTAGGCAGGAATAGCAATCAGCCCCAGCATTTT; cdr3_aa: CASSLGRNSNQPQHF; d_call: .; clone_size: few; j_call: TRBJ1-5; v_call: TRBV28
cdr3_nt: TGTGCCAGTAGTATAAGGGGCCCCTACAATGAGCAGTTCTTC; cdr3_aa: CASSIRGPYNEQFF; d_call: .; clone_size: .; j_call: TRBJ2-1; v_call: TRBV19
cdr3_nt: TGCGCCAGCAGCCAAAGACAGGATCCTAACTATGGCTACACCTTC; cdr3_aa: CASSQRQDPNYGYTF; d_call: .; clone_size: .; j_call: TRBJ1-2; v_call: TRBV4-1
cdr3_nt: TGCGCCAGCCGACGGGACAGGGAAGATGAGCAGTTCTTC; cdr3_aa: CASRRDREDEQFF; d_call: TRBD1; clone_size: .; j_call: TRBJ2-1; v_call: TRBV5-1
cdr3_nt: TGTGCCAGCAGCTTAGTTACTAGCGCGTCCTACGAGCAGTACTTC; cdr3_aa: CASSLVTSASYEQYF; d_call: TRBD2; clone_size: .; j_call: TRBJ2-7; v_call: TRBV5-5
cdr3_nt: TGTGCCAGCATGACGGACAGGGGCGGTCAGCCCCAGCATTTT; cdr3_aa: CASMTDRGGQPQHF; d_call: TRBD1; clone_size: .; j_call: TRBJ1-5; v_call: TRBV6-5
cdr3_nt: TGTGCCAGTAGTATGTTGGCTAGCGGGCCTAACACAGATACGCAGTATTTT; cdr3_aa: CASSMLASGPNTDTQYF; d_call: TRBD2; clone_size: .; j_call: TRBJ2-3; v_call: TRBV19
cdr3_nt: TGCGCCAGCAGCTTAAACAGCAATAATTCACCCCTCCACTTT; cdr3_aa: CASSLNSNNSPLHF; d_call: .; clone_size: few; j_call: TRBJ1-6; v_call: TRBV5-1
cdr3_nt: TGCAGCGTAACAGGGGGTTCGGATACGCAGTATTTT; cdr3_aa: CSVTGGSDTQYF; d_call: TRBD1; clone_size: .; j_call: TRBJ2-3; v_call: TRBV29-1
cdr3_nt: TGTGCCAGCAGCAAAGGCCTAGCGCTTTACAATGAGCAGTTCTTC; cdr3_aa: CASSKGLALYNEQFF; d_call: .; clone_size: .; j_call: TRBJ2-1; v_call: TRBV21-1
cdr3_nt: TGTGCCAGCAGTTCCCTTGGACAGGCTAATGGCTACACCTTC; cdr3_aa: CASSSLGQANGYTF; d_call: TRBD1; clone_size: .; j_call: TRBJ1-2; v_call: TRBV6-6
cdr3_nt: TGTGCCAGCAGCCCAAGGACAGGGTGGGATCAGCCCCAGCATTTT; cdr3_aa: CASSPRTGWDQPQHF; d_call: TRBD1; clone_size: .; j_call: TRBJ1-5; v_call: TRBV28
cdr3_nt: TGTGCCAGCAGAGCCGCGCGGGACTACGAGCAGTACTTC; cdr3_aa: CASRAARDYEQYF; d_call: .; clone_size: .; j_call: TRBJ2-7; v_call: TRBV2
cdr3_nt: TGCGCCAGCAGCCTTACGTTGGGGGGGGTGGATGAGCAGTTCTTC; cdr3_aa: CASSLTLGGVDEQFF; d_call: TRBD2; clone_size: .; j_call: TRBJ2-1; v_call: TRBV4-3
cdr3_nt: TGTGCCAGCAGCTCACAGCATTACGAGCAGTACTTC; cdr3_aa: CASSSQHYEQYF; d_call: .; clone_size: medium-sized; j_call: TRBJ2-7; v_call: TRBV7-2
cdr3_nt: TGCGCCAGCAGCCGGACTAGCGGTGACACCGGGGAGCTGTTTTTT; cdr3_aa: CASSRTSGDTGELFF; d_call: TRBD2; clone_size: .; j_call: TRBJ2-2; v_call: TRBV5-1
cdr3_nt: TGTGCCAGCAGCAAAGGGACAGGGATCAATTCACCCCTCCACTTT; cdr3_aa: CASSKGTGINSPLHF; d_call: .; clone_size: .; j_call: TRBJ1-6; v_call: TRBV21-1
cdr3_nt: TGTGCCTGGAGTGTATTATCGGTCGGGAGCTCCTATAATTCACCCCTCCACTTT; cdr3_aa: CAWSVLSVGSSYNSPLHF; d_call: .; clone_size: .; j_call: TRBJ1-6; v_call: TRBV30
cdr3_nt: TGTGCCAGCAGTTTACCCAAGACTAGCGGGATTATCGACGAGCAGTACTTC; cdr3_aa: CASSLPKTSGIIDEQYF; d_call: TRBD2; clone_size: .; j_call: TRBJ2-7; v_call: TRBV27
cdr3_nt: TGTGCCAGCAGCTTAGTCGGTCAGACTTATTCACCCCTCCACTTT; cdr3_aa: CASSLVGQTYSPLHF; d_call: .; clone_size: .; j_call: TRBJ1-6; v_call: TRBV5-6
cdr3_nt: TGTGCCAGCAGCGCCGGAGGCCTGGGCACAGATACGCAGTATTTT; cdr3_aa: CASSAGGLGTDTQYF; d_call: .; clone_size: once; j_call: TRBJ2-3; v_call: TRBV2
cdr3_nt: TGCGCCAGCAGCTTGGATCCAAACAGGGGAAATTCACCCCTCCACTTT; cdr3_aa: CASSLDPNRGNSPLHF; d_call: TRBD1; clone_size: .; j_call: TRBJ1-6; v_call: TRBV5-1
cdr3_nt: TGCGCCAGCAGCTTGGCCATACAGTCAAATGAAAAACTGTTTTTT; cdr3_aa: CASSLAIQSNEKLFF; d_call: .; clone_size: .; j_call: TRBJ1-4; v_call: TRBV5-1
cdr3_nt: TGTGCCAGCAGGGAGACAGGGTACGGTACGCAGTATTTT; cdr3_aa: CASRETGYGTQYF; d_call: TRBD1; clone_size: .; j_call: TRBJ2-3; v_call: TRBV12-3/TRBV12-4
cdr3_nt: TGTGCCTACGACTCGGGGGGTAATTCACCCCTCCACTTT; cdr3_aa: CAYDSGGNSPLHF; d_call: .; clone_size: few; j_call: TRBJ1-6; v_call: TRBV7-3
cdr3_nt: TGTGCCAGTAGTAATCTAGCGGGAGGGCCCAATGAGCAGTTCTTC; cdr3_aa: CASSNLAGGPNEQFF; d_call: TRBD2; clone_size: .; j_call: TRBJ2-1; v_call: TRBV19
cdr3_nt: TGCGCCAGCAGTAGACTAGCGGGAGAGGGGTCCTACAATGAGCAGTTCTTC; cdr3_aa: CASSRLAGEGSYNEQFF; d_call: TRBD2; clone_size: .; j_call: TRBJ2-1; v_call: TRBV5-1
cdr3_nt: TGTGCCAGAACCGGGACAGGGTACACAGATACGCAGTATTTT; cdr3_aa: CARTGTGYTDTQYF; d_call: TRBD1; clone_size: .; j_call: TRBJ2-3; v_call: TRBV2
cdr3_nt: TGTGCCAGCAAGGCGGACTACTCCTACAATGAGCAGTTCTTC; cdr3_aa: CASKADYSYNEQFF; d_call: .; clone_size: .; j_call: TRBJ2-1; v_call: TRBV7-2
cdr3_nt: TGCGCCAGCAGCCAAGATCCAGCGGGGAACACCGGGGAGCTGTTTTTT; cdr3_aa: CASSQDPAGNTGELFF; d_call: .; clone_size: few; j_call: TRBJ2-2; v_call: TRBV4-3
cdr3_nt: TGTGCCAGCAGTTTTGGGCCAGCGGGAATCACCGGGGAGCTGTTTTTT; cdr3_aa: CASSFGPAGITGELFF; d_call: TRBD2; clone_size: .; j_call: TRBJ2-2; v_call: TRBV27
cdr3_nt: TGTGCCAGCAGCCGCCAGAAAGCAGATACGCAGTATTTT; cdr3_aa: CASSRQKADTQYF; d_call: .; clone_size: .; j_call: TRBJ2-3; v_call: TRBV12-3/TRBV12-4
cdr3_nt: TGTGCCAGCAGCTTGGGGACAGGGACGCAGTATTTT; cdr3_aa: CASSLGTGTQYF; d_call: TRBD1; clone_size: .; j_call: TRBJ2-3; v_call: TRBV5-4
cdr3_nt: TGCAGCGTTAACAGGGGGCCCGCGGGCACTGAAGCTTTCTTT; cdr3_aa: CSVNRGPAGTEAFF; d_call: TRBD1; clone_size: .; j_call: TRBJ1-1; v_call: TRBV29-1
cdr3_nt: TGTGCCAGCAGGCTACACAGGGGGCAAGGCTACACCTTC; cdr3_aa: CASRLHRGQGYTF; d_call: TRBD1; clone_size: .; j_call: TRBJ1-2; v_call: TRBV6-5
cdr3_nt: TGTGCCAGCAGTCAAGGACTTAACTATGGCTACACCTTC; cdr3_aa: CASSQGLNYGYTF; d_call: .; clone_size: once; j_call: TRBJ1-2; v_call: TRBV6-6
cdr3_nt: TGCGCCAGCAGTCAATCGAGGGACAGGGAGAGGTACGAGCAGTACTTC; cdr3_aa: CASSQSRDRERYEQYF; d_call: TRBD1; clone_size: .; j_call: TRBJ2-7; v_call: TRBV23-1